One sample yielded the 2 T cell receptor beta chains listed below, sequenced in a study of T cells in Graves' hyperthyroidism and ophthalmopathy. Amplification of TCR beta CDR3 regions used RNA as the template. First-round RT-PCR with HTBI primers amplified the TCR CDR3 region. TCRdb processed the multiplex PCR reads anew with MiXCR; each CDR3 protein has one entry. The repertoire holds some 420,000 distinct CDR3 sequences, with roughly 15% as singletons. The sample was blood. These receptors came from a woman aged 18-35 years with Graves' hyperthyroidism.

Regarding this clonotype: A much more abundant neighbour one base away suggests this may be a read error. The rearrangement links TRBV6-1 to TRBJ2-5, with D perhaps TRBD1 (5 bases). Germline CDR1 reads MNHNS; CDR2 reads SASEGT. V lost 11 bases, J lost 8 bases, and 18 bases lay in between. This CDR3 spans 12 amino acids. The DNA for the CDR3 is TGTGCCCGTGGAACAGGTGCGGTCACCCAGTACTTC. Protein sequence: CARGTGAVTQYF.

V is TRBV6-2 or TRBV6-3 and J is TRBJ2-7; D unresolved. Germline loops: CDR1 MNHEY, CDR2 SVGEGT. V shed 2 bases and J shed 7 bases, with 9 bases lying between them. The CDR3 runs to 12 residues. CDR3: CASSYDVGEQYF. The CDR3 nucleotides read TGTGCCAGCAGTTACGACGTCGGGGAGCAGTACTTC.